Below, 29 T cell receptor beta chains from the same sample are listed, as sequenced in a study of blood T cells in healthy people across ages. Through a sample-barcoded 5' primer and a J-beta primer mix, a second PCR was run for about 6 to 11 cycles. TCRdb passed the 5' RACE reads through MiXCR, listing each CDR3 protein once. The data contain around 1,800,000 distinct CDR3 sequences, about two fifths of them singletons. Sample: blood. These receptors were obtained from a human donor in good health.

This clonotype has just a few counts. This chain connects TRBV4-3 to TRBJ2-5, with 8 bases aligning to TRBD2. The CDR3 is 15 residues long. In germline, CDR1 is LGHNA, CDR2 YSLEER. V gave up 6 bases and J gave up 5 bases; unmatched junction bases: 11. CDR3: CASSPGTRLGETQYF. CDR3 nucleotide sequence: TGCGCCAGCAGTCCCGGGACTAGATTGGGCGAGACCCAGTACTTC.

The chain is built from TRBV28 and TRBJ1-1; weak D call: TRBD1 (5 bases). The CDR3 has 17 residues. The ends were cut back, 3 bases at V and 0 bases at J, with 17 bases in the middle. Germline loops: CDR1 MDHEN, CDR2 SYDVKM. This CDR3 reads CASSLGGRKRMNTEAFF. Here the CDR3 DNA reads TGTGCCAGCAGTTTGGGGGGACGGAAAAGAATGAACACTGAAGCTTTCTTT.

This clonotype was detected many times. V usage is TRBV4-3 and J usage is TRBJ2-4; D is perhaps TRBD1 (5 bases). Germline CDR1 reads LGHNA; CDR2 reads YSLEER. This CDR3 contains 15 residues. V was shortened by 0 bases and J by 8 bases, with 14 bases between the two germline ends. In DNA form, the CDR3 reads TGCGCCAGCAGCCAAGATCTAGGCAGGGCGGACATTCAGTACTTC. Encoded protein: CASSQDLGRADIQYF.

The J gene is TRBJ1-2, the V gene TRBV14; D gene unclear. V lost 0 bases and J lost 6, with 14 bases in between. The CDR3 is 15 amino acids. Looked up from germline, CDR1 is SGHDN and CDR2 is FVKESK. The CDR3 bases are TGTGCCAGCAGCCAAGAAGTCAGGCCCCTAGATGGCTACACCTTC. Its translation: CASSQEVRPLDGYTF.

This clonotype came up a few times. The CDR3 here is CASSLARGPEWDTQYF. DNA of the CDR3: TGTGCCAGCAGCTTGGCCAGGGGCCCTGAGTGGGATACGCAGTATTTT. The chain links TRBV5-5 to TRBJ2-3, with D perhaps TRBD1 (6 bases). Looked up from germline, CDR1 is SGHKS and CDR2 is YYEKEE (reference sequence). This CDR3 spans 16 amino acids. Trimming cost V 0 bases and J 6 bases, with 17 bases left between them.

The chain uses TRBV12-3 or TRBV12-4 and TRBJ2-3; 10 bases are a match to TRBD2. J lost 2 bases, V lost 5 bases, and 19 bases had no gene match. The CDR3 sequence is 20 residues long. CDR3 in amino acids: CASSPKAGGPLQTFTDTQYF. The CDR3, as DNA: TGTGCCAGCAGTCCGAAAGCGGGGGGGCCTCTTCAGACTTTCACAGATACGCAGTATTTT.

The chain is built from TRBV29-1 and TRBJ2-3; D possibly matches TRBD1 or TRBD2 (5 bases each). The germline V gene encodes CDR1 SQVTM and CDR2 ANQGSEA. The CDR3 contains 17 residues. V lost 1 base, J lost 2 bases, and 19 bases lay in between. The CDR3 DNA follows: TGCAGCGTTGAAGGGACCCCCATCACGGGACCCACAGATACGCAGTATTTT. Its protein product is CSVEGTPITGPTDTQYF.

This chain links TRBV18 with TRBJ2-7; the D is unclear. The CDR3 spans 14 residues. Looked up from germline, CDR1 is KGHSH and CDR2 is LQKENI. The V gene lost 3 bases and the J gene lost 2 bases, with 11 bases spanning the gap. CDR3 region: CASSPSDGTYEQYF. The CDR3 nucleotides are TGTGCCAGCTCACCCTCAGACGGTACCTACGAGCAGTACTTC. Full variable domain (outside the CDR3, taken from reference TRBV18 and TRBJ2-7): NAGVMQNPRHLVRRRGQEARLRCSPMKGHSHVYWYRQLPEEGLKFMVYLQKENIIDESGMPKERFSAEFPKEGPSILRIQQVVRGDSAAYFCASSPSDGTYEQYFGPGTRLTVT.

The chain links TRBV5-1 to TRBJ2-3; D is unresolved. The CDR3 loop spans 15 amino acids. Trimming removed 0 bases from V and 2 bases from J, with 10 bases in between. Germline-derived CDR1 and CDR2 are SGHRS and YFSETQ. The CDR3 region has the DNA TGCGCCAGCAGCTTGGGTGACATCTACACAGATACGCAGTATTTT. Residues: CASSLGDIYTDTQYF.

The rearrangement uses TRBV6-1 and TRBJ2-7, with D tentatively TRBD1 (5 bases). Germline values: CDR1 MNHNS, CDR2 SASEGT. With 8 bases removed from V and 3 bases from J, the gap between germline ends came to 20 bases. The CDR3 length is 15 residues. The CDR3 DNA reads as TGTGCCAGCCAAGAGAGGACACAGACCTACTACGAGCAGTACTTC. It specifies CASQERTQTYYEQYF.

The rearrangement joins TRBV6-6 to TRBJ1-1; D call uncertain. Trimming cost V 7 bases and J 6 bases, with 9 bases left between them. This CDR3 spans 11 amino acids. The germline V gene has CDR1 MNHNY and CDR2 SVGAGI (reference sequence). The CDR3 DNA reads TGTGCCAGCAATCTGAGGGCTGAAGCTTTCTTT. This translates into CASNLRAEAFF.

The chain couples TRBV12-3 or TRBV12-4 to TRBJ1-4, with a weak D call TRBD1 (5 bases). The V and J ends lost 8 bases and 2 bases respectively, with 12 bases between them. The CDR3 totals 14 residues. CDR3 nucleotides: TGTGCCAGCCAATGGTGGGGGACTAATGAAAAACTGTTTTTT. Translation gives CASQWWGTNEKLFF.

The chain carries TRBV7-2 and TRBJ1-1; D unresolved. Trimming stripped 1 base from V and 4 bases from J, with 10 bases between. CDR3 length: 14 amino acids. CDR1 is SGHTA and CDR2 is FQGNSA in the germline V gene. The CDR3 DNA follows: TGTGCCAGCAGCTTAGTCGAGTGGAGCACTGAAGCTTTCTTT. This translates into CASSLVEWSTEAFF.

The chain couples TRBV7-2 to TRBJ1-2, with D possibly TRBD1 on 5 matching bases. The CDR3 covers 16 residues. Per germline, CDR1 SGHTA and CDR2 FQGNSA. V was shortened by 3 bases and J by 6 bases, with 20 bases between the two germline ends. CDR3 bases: TGTGCCAGCAGCTTCTCATATGGGGGAGTGGATGATGGCTACACCTTC. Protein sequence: CASSFSYGGVDDGYTF.

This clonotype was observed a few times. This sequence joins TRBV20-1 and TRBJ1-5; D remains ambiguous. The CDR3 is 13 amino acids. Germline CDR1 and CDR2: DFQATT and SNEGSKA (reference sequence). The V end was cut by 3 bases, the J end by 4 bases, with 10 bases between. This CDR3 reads CSASILRNQPQHF. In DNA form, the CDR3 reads TGCAGTGCTAGTATCTTAAGGAATCAGCCCCAGCATTTT.

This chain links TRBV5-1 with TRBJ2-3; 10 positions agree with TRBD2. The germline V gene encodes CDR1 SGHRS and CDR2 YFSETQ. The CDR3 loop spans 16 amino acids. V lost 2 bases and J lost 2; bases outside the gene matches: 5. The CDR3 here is CASSFGLAVFTDTQYF. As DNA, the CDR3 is TGCGCCAGCAGCTTTGGACTAGCGGTCTTCACAGATACGCAGTATTTT.

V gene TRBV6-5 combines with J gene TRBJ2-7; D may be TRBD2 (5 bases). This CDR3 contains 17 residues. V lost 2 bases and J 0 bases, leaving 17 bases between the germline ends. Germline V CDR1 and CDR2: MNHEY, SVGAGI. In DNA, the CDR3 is TGTGCCAGCAGTTACGGTTTTGAGGGATCGTCCTCCTACGAGCAGTACTTC. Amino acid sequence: CASSYGFEGSSSYEQYF.

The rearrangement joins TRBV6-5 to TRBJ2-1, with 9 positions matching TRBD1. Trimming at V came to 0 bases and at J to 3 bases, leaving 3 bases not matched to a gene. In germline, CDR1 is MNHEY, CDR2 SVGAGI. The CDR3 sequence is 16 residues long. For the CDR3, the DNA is TGTGCCAGCAGTTACTCGTCGGGACAGGGCTACAATGAGCAGTTCTTC. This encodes CASSYSSGQGYNEQFF.

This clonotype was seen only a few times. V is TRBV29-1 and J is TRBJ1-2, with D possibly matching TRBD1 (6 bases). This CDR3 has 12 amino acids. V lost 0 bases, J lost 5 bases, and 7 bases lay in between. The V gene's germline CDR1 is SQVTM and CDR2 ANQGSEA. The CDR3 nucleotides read TGCAGCGTTGAAGATACAGGGTATGGCTACACCTTC. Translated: CSVEDTGYGYTF.

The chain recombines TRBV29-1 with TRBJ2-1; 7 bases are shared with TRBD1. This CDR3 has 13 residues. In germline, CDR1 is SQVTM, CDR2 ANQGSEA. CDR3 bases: TGCAGTGGGACAGCGAGCTCCTACAATGAGCAGTTCTTC. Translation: CSGTASSYNEQFF.

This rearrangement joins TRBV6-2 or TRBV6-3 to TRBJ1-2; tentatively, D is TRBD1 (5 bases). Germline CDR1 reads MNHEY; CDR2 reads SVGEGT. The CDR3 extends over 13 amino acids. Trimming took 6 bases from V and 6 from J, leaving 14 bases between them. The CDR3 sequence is CASSGQGIDGYTF. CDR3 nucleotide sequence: TGTGCCAGCAGCGGGCAGGGAATCGATGGCTACACCTTC.

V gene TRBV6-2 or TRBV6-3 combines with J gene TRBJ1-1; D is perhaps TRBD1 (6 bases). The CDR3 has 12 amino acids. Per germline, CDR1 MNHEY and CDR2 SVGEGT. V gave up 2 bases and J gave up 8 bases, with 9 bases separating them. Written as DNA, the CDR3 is TGTGCCAGCAGTTACCCCGGACAGGAAGCTTTCTTT. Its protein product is CASSYPGQEAFF.

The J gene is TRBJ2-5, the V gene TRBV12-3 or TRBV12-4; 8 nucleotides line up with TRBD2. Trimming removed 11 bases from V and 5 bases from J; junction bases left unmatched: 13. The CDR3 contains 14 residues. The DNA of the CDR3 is TGTGCCGGCTCTAGGGGCGGGAGGACGGAGACCCAGTACTTC. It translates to CAGSRGGRTETQYF.

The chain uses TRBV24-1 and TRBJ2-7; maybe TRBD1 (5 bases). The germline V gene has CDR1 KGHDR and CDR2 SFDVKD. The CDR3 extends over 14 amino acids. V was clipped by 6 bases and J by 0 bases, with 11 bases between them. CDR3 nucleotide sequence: TGTGCCACCAGTCGAGGACACGACTCCTACGAGCAGTACTTC. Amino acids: CATSRGHDSYEQYF.

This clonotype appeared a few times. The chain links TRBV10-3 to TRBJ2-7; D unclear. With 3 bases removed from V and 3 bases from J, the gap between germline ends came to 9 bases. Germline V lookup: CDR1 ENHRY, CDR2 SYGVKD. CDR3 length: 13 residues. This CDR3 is CAISESLDYEQYF. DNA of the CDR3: TGTGCCATCAGTGAAAGCTTGGACTACGAGCAGTACTTC.

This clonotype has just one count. The CDR3 sequence is CASSPGGRGRGGYTF. Here the CDR3 DNA reads TGTGCCAGCAGCCCCGGGGGCCGGGGGCGAGGAGGCTACACCTTC. The rearrangement uses TRBV6-5 and TRBJ1-2; D is perhaps TRBD1 (6 bases). The CDR3 is 15 residues long. Germline V gene sequence: CDR1 MNHEY, CDR2 SVGAGI. The V end was cut by 6 bases, the J end by 8 bases, with 22 bases between.

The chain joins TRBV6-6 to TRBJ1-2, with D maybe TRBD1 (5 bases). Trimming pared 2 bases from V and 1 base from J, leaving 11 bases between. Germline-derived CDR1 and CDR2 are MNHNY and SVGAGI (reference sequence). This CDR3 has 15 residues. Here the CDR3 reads CASSYGAGRNYGYTF. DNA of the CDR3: TGTGCCAGCAGTTACGGGGCAGGGCGTAACTATGGCTACACCTTC.

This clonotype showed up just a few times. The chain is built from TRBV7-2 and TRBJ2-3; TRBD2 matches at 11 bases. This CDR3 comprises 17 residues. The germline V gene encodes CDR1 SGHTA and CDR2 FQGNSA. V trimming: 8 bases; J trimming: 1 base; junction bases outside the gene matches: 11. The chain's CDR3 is CASASGLAGGRTDTQYF. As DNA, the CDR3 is TGTGCCAGCGCCTCGGGGCTAGCGGGGGGACGCACAGATACGCAGTATTTT.

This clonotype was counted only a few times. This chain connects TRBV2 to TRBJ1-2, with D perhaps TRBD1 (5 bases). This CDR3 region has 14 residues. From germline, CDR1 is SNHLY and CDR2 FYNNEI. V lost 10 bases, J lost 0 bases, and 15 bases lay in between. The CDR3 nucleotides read TGTGCCACCCGGGGGGGACTAGCTAACTATGGCTACACCTTC. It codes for CATRGGLANYGYTF.